These T cell receptor beta chains were read from a single sample in a study of blood T cell repertoires in COVID-19. Clones were read by immunoSEQ multiplex PCR, and TCRdb kept only the in-frame ones, dropping some. The profile covers around 200,000 clones, with more than 75% appearing a single time and about 4% taken by the ten largest. The specimen sequenced was peripheral blood. All receptors derive from a man aged 18-30 years with active or convalescent COVID-19. Both conserved end residues are part of each CDR3. A D gene is named only where the DNA matches it firmly. Some rows have no size entry. The others give once, few or many, or a class for an expanded clone.

j_gene,abundance,d_gene,v_gene,CDR3aa,CDR3nt
TRBJ2-5,-,TRBD1,TRBV5-1,CASSPDRGRGETQYF,TGCGCCAGCAGCCCAGACAGGGGGCGCGGGGAGACCCAGTACTTC
TRBJ1-2,once,TRBD1,TRBV27,CASTNRGSRGYTF,TGTGCCAGCACGAACAGGGGGTCGAGGGGCTACACCTTC
TRBJ2-3,-,-,TRBV5-1,CASSLDQGGDTQYF,TGCGCCAGCAGCTTGGACCAAGGGGGAGATACGCAGTATTTT
TRBJ1-1,once,-,TRBV9,CASSPSRGGTEAFF,TGTGCCAGCAGCCCCAGCCGGGGGGGCACTGAAGCTTTCTTT
TRBJ1-2,-,-,TRBV5-4,CASSLEPQAYGYTF,TGTGCCAGCAGCTTGGAACCGCAGGCATATGGCTACACCTTC
TRBJ2-1,-,TRBD1,TRBV11-2,CASSLGTARGNEQFF,TGTGCCAGCAGCCTAGGGACAGCCCGAGGTAATGAGCAGTTCTTC
TRBJ1-2,-,-,TRBV21-1,CAIPPGQGFDGYTF,TGTGCCATACCTCCGGGACAGGGGTTCGATGGCTACACCTTC
TRBJ1-5,few,TRBD1,TRBV15,CATSRDQGDQPQHF,TGTGCCACCAGCAGAGATCAGGGGGATCAGCCCCAGCATTTT
TRBJ2-7,-,TRBD2,TRBV19,CASSIGGAGPSYEQYF,TGTGCCAGTAGTATCGGGGGGGCGGGGCCCTCCTACGAGCAGTACTTC
TRBJ1-2,-,-,TRBV12-3/TRBV12-4,CASSDRNYGYTF,TGTGCCAGCAGTGACAGGAACTATGGCTACACCTTC
TRBJ2-7,-,TRBD1,TRBV5-8,CASLDRGDSYEQYF,TGTGCCAGCCTCGACAGGGGGGACTCCTACGAGCAGTACTTC
TRBJ1-2,-,TRBD1,TRBV7-2,CASSLGTGGRYGYTF,TGTGCCAGCAGCTTGGGGACAGGGGGCCGCTATGGCTACACCTTC
TRBJ2-7,-,-,TRBV7-2,CASSFPEDYEQYF,TGTGCCAGCAGCTTTCCGGAGGACTACGAGCAGTACTTC
TRBJ2-2,-,TRBD2,TRBV4-1,CASSRPLAATGELFF,TGCGCCAGCAGCCGCCCACTAGCGGCCACCGGGGAGCTGTTTTTT
TRBJ1-1,-,TRBD1,TRBV4-1,CASSYSGGTEAFF,TGCGCCAGCAGCTATTCAGGGGGCACTGAAGCTTTCTTT
TRBJ1-2,-,-,TRBV5-1,CASSLDPRSYGYTF,TGCGCCAGCAGCTTGGATCCCCGTTCCTATGGCTACACCTTC
TRBJ1-6,-,TRBD1,TRBV30,CAWSDQGGSPLHF,TGTGCCTGGAGTGACCAGGGGGGATCACCCCTCCACTTT
TRBJ2-1,-,-,TRBV18,CASSSRQTGYNEQFF,TGTGCCAGCTCATCTCGACAGACCGGATACAATGAGCAGTTCTTC
TRBJ2-3,-,-,TRBV19,CASSMGRGRTDTQYF,TGTGCCAGTAGTATGGGGCGGGGTCGGACAGATACGCAGTATTTT
TRBJ2-1,-,TRBD1,TRBV27,CASSLDRGGNEQFF,TGTGCCAGCAGTTTGGACAGGGGAGGGAATGAGCAGTTCTTC
TRBJ1-2,-,-,TRBV6-5,CASRDSSSNYGYTF,TGTGCCAGCAGGGACAGTTCATCGAACTATGGCTACACCTTC
TRBJ2-7,-,TRBD1,TRBV7-9,CASSSDRELNEQYF,TGTGCCAGCAGCTCGGACAGGGAACTAAACGAGCAGTACTTC
TRBJ2-2,few,-,TRBV5-1,CASSPARLDDTGELFF,TGCGCCAGCAGCCCGGCGAGACTAGATGACACCGGGGAGCTGTTTTTT
TRBJ1-4,-,TRBD1,TRBV27,CASSLLGTGGAEEKLFF,TGTGCCAGCAGTTTATTAGGGACAGGGGGCGCGGAAGAAAAACTGTTTTTT
TRBJ2-5,-,-,TRBV5-4,CASSLDGRVETQYF,TGTGCCAGCAGCTTGGACGGCAGGGTAGAGACCCAGTACTTC
TRBJ2-3,-,-,TRBV18,CASSPLEGTDTQYF,TGTGCCAGCTCACCGCTAGAAGGCACAGATACGCAGTATTTT
TRBJ2-3,-,TRBD2,TRBV11-3,CASSLSLAGTGDTQYF,TGTGCCAGCAGCTTATCCCTAGCGGGGACGGGAGATACGCAGTATTTT
TRBJ1-5,-,-,TRBV24-1,CATSEGAPGWEPQHF,TGTGCCACCAGTGAGGGGGCACCAGGGTGGGAGCCCCAGCATTTT
TRBJ1-2,-,TRBD1,TRBV4-1,CASSQDGDRARYGYTF,TGCGCCAGCAGCCAAGATGGGGACAGGGCCCGCTATGGCTACACCTTC
TRBJ1-1,-,-,TRBV25-1,CASSPAVTEAFF,TGTGCCAGCAGCCCCGCGGTCACTGAAGCTTTCTTT
TRBJ1-1,few,-,TRBV27,CASSLAAGGKTEAFF,TGTGCCAGCAGTTTAGCGGCGGGGGGTAAGACTGAAGCTTTCTTT
TRBJ1-6,-,-,TRBV21-1,CASSEQGTLDSPLHF,TGTGCCAGCAGCGAGCAGGGTACTCTAGATTCACCCCTCCACTTT
TRBJ2-1,-,-,TRBV30,CAWSGRRDEQFF,TGTGCCTGGAGTGGTAGGAGGGATGAGCAGTTCTTC
TRBJ2-1,-,TRBD2,TRBV4-2,CASSPDPSGRTPGEFF,TGTGCCAGCAGCCCCGATCCTAGCGGGAGGACCCCTGGAGAGTTCTTC
TRBJ2-3,-,TRBD1,TRBV13,CASSLALGQEDTQYF,TGTGCCAGCAGCTTGGCCCTGGGACAGGAGGATACGCAGTATTTT
TRBJ2-7,few,TRBD1,TRBV11-1,CASSLTDRGTYEQYF,TGTGCCAGCAGCTTAACGGACAGGGGCACCTACGAGCAGTACTTC
TRBJ1-1,once,-,TRBV2,CASSLDRNTEAFF,TGTGCCAGCAGTCTGGACAGGAACACTGAAGCTTTCTTT
TRBJ1-1,-,TRBD1,TRBV20-1,CSASGTGGATEAFF,TGCAGTGCTAGTGGGACAGGGGGAGCCACTGAAGCTTTCTTT
TRBJ1-3,-,-,TRBV2,CAYRVSSGNTIYF,TGTGCTTACAGGGTTAGCTCTGGAAACACCATATATTTT
TRBJ2-7,-,-,TRBV11-2,CASSLVLPSEQYF,TGTGCCAGCAGCTTAGTCCTCCCGTCCGAGCAGTACTTC
TRBJ1-2,few,-,TRBV5-6,CASSFRQGYGYTF,TGTGCCAGCAGCTTTCGGCAGGGCTATGGCTACACCTTC
TRBJ2-3,-,-,TRBV20-1,CSASDSTDTQYF,TGCAGTGCTAGTGACTCCACAGATACGCAGTATTTT
TRBJ2-3,-,TRBD1,TRBV4-2,CASSQKQGDTDTQYF,TGTGCCAGCAGCCAAAAACAGGGGGATACAGATACGCAGTATTTT
TRBJ1-6,-,-,TRBV11-2,CASSLGAVSSYNSPLHF,TGTGCCAGCAGCTTAGGGGCAGTCAGCTCCTATAATTCACCCCTCCACTTT
TRBJ1-5,-,-,TRBV15,CATSRDPNQPQHF,TGTGCCACCAGCAGAGATCCGAATCAGCCCCAGCATTTT
TRBJ2-3,-,-,TRBV27,CASSFAAGRPGGADTQYF,TGTGCCAGCAGTTTCGCGGCAGGGAGGCCAGGAGGGGCAGATACGCAGTATTTT
TRBJ2-1,-,TRBD1,TRBV5-1,CASSNDRGPNEQFF,TGCGCCAGCAGCAATGACAGGGGACCCAATGAGCAGTTCTTC
TRBJ1-1,-,-,TRBV4-1,CASSQDPTGTEAFF,TGCGCCAGCAGCCAAGATCCTACGGGGACTGAAGCTTTCTTT